The 30 T cell receptor beta chains below come from one sample, sequenced in a study of T cell changes during pregnancy in multiple sclerosis (dated by TCRdb to about 2019). The library was made by the immunoSEQ multiplex PCR assay. The source is immuneACCESS, and TCRdb retained only in-frame sequences with V and J called. Part of the clones is not carried over; for the studies checked, unresolved V genes explain less than half of this, and the remainder is unexplained. The table for this sample lists 30,000 to 35,000 clones; 75% to 90% of them were counted only once. The ten top clones hold approximately 4.1% of the sample. This specimen consisted of CD8+ T cells from peripheral blood mononuclear cells, obtained after pregnancy. The receptor source for this set is a female donor with multiple sclerosis, enrolled in a pregnancy study.

The chain couples TRBV11-2 to TRBJ1-3, with D maybe TRBD1 (5 bases). CDR3 length equals 14 residues. Germline V lookup: CDR1 SGHAT, CDR2 FQNNGV. Trimming pared 5 bases from V and 0 bases from J, leaving 8 bases between. For the CDR3, the DNA is TGTGCCAGCAGCCGGGGGAGCTCTGGAAACACCATATATTTT. Its translation: CASSRGSSGNTIYF.

The chain carries TRBV14 and TRBJ1-2; possibly TRBD1 for D (5 bases). Germline lookup yields CDR1 SGHDN and CDR2 FVKESK. Trimming pared 4 bases from V and 8 bases from J, leaving 14 bases between. The CDR3 is 13 residues long. CDR3 nucleotides: TGTGCCAGCAGCCGTGGGAGGGGAGGCGGCTACACCTTC. It yields the protein CASSRGRGGGYTF.

The V call is TRBV10-3, the J call TRBJ1-2; no firm D call. This CDR3 is 12 amino acids long. V lost 3 bases to trimming and J lost 4 bases, with 6 bases between them. The germline CDR1 and CDR2 sequences are ENHRY and SYGVKD. CDR3 region: CAISESSYGYTF. The CDR3 nucleotides read TGTGCCATCAGTGAAAGCTCCTATGGCTACACCTTC.

The V call is TRBV29-1, the J call TRBJ2-7, with TRBD1 matching 7 bases. The CDR3 length is 13 residues. The germline gives CDR1 SQVTM, CDR2 ANQGSEA. V lost 0 bases, J lost 5 bases, and 4 bases stayed unmatched. DNA for the CDR3: TGCAGCGTTGAAGACGACAGGGCGAACGAGCAGTACTTC. Residues: CSVEDDRANEQYF.

V gene TRBV6-4 combines with J gene TRBJ2-2; 10 nucleotides agree with TRBD2. V shed 5 bases and J 5 bases; nucleotides not matched to a gene: 5. CDR3 length equals 15 residues. The germline V gene has CDR1 MRHNA and CDR2 SNTAGT. The CDR3 is CASSMLAGETGELFF. DNA for the CDR3: TGTGCCAGCAGTATGCTAGCGGGGGAAACCGGGGAGCTGTTTTTT.

J is TRBJ2-1 and V is TRBV9; TRBD1 matches at 8 bases. The CDR3 has 16 amino acids. V shed 4 bases and J 4 bases; nucleotides not matched to a gene: 10. Germline assignment: CDR1 SGDLS and CDR2 YYNGEE. The CDR3 here is CASSPNRDRLYNEQFF. The CDR3 nucleotides read TGTGCCAGCAGCCCGAACCGGGACAGGCTATACAATGAGCAGTTCTTC.

The chain couples TRBV4-1 to TRBJ2-7; 7 bases match TRBD1. J lost 3 bases, V lost 1 base, and 6 bases had no gene match. The CDR3 runs to 15 residues. The V gene's germline CDR1 is MGHRA and CDR2 YSYEKL. The DNA for the CDR3 is TGCGCCAGCAGCCAAGTAGACAGGGCGGGCTACGAGCAGTACTTC. Translating it yields CASSQVDRAGYEQYF.

The chain employs TRBV4-2 and TRBJ1-4; D not certain. CDR1 is LGHNA and CDR2 is YNFKEQ in the germline V gene. Between the trimmed V and J ends, which lost 4 bases and 2 bases, there was a span of 20 bases. The CDR3 is made up of 18 amino acids. The CDR3 sequence: CASSPLGPGEPTNEKLFF. The CDR3 nucleotides read TGTGCCAGCAGCCCACTGGGCCCCGGGGAGCCGACTAATGAAAAACTGTTTTTT.

The rearrangement uses TRBV7-9 and TRBJ2-1, with no clear D. The CDR3 is made up of 15 amino acids. Trimming left V 0 bases short and J 2 bases short, with 8 bases between. Looked up from germline, CDR1 is SEHNR and CDR2 is FQNEAQ (reference sequence). The CDR3 loop is CASSLAASAYNEQFF. The CDR3, as DNA: TGTGCCAGCAGCTTAGCGGCCTCCGCCTACAATGAGCAGTTCTTC.

The V gene is TRBV6-6, the J gene TRBJ1-2; no definite D call. The germline CDR1 and CDR2 sequences are MNHNY and SVGAGI (reference sequence). Trimming pared 0 bases from V and 8 bases from J, leaving 13 bases between. The length of the CDR3 is 14 residues. CDR3 nucleotides: TGTGCCAGCAGTTACTCAGCCGGGGAGGAAGGCTACACCTTC. Its protein product is CASSYSAGEEGYTF.

This clone turned up a few times. This chain joins TRBV7-8 and TRBJ2-7; 8 positions match TRBD2. CDR1 SGHVS and CDR2 FQNEAQ come from the germline V gene. This CDR3 has 14 residues. The junction had 8 bases not matched to a gene; V was cut back by 5 bases and J by 5 bases. CDR3: CASSQGLGVHEQYF. In DNA form, the CDR3 reads TGTGCCAGCAGCCAGGGACTAGGTGTCCACGAGCAGTACTTC.

The chain uses TRBV6-6 and TRBJ1-4; a possible D gene is TRBD1 (5 bases). Trimming removed 8 bases at V and 4 bases at J, with 8 bases between. The germline CDR1 and CDR2 sequences are MNHNY and SVGAGI (reference sequence). The CDR3 spans 12 residues. CDR3 amino acids: CASWGFNEKLFF. CDR3 DNA: TGTGCCAGCTGGGGCTTTAATGAAAAACTGTTTTTT.

This clone was recorded only once. The chain recombines TRBV7-9 with TRBJ2-2; 8 nucleotides match TRBD2. Per the germline V gene, CDR1 is SEHNR and CDR2 is FQNEAQ (reference sequence). This CDR3 has 15 residues. V dropped 6 bases and J dropped 5; count of bases not matched to a gene: 8. The CDR3 loop is CASRGSGAETGELFF. Written as DNA, the CDR3 is TGTGCCAGCAGGGGTAGCGGGGCGGAAACCGGGGAGCTGTTTTTT.

J is TRBJ2-3 and V is TRBV7-2; D is unclear. The V end was cut by 7 bases, the J end by 0 bases, with 8 bases between. The CDR3 is 13 amino acids. Germline CDR1 and CDR2: SGHTA and FQGNSA. The CDR3 is CASTGGSTDTQYF. The CDR3 bases are TGTGCCAGCACCGGCGGAAGCACAGATACGCAGTATTTT.

This rearrangement joins TRBV13 to TRBJ1-2; no firm D call. CDR1 is PRHDT, CDR2 FYEKMQ, per germline (reference sequence). V was pared by 5 bases and J by 4 bases, with 14 bases between. The length of the CDR3 is 14 residues. CDR3 loop: CASSPGEAIYGYTF. The CDR3 DNA reads as TGTGCCAGCAGCCCTGGGGAGGCCATCTATGGCTACACCTTC.

The chain has TRBV19 and TRBJ1-5; the D gene is possibly TRBD1 (5 bases). V was trimmed by 6 bases and J by 0 bases, leaving 9 bases between them. Germline V lookup: CDR1 LNHDA, CDR2 SQIVND (reference sequence). The CDR3 covers 14 residues. CDR3 protein: CASRRQNSNQPQHF. For the CDR3, the DNA is TGTGCCAGTAGACGACAGAATAGCAATCAGCCCCAGCATTTT.

This chain joins TRBV7-9 and TRBJ1-2; the D gene is possibly TRBD1 (6 bases). V gave up 0 bases and J gave up 6 bases, with 11 bases separating them. The germline gives CDR1 SEHNR, CDR2 FQNEAQ (reference sequence). CDR3 length: 14 amino acids. CDR3 region: CASSLASGADGYTF. In nucleotides, the CDR3 is TGTGCCAGCAGCTTAGCATCAGGGGCGGATGGCTACACCTTC.

This clone was counted only a few times. The chain recombines TRBV6-1 with TRBJ1-2; the D is unclear. V lost 1 base, J lost 3 bases, and 21 bases lay in between. CDR1 MNHNS and CDR2 SASEGT come from the germline V gene. This CDR3 comprises 18 residues. CDR3 DNA: TGTGCCAGCAGTGAAGTTGTGGAGGGTCTTGGAGCGGACTATGGCTACACCTTC. Translated: CASSEVVEGLGADYGYTF.

V is TRBV7-2 and J is TRBJ2-7, with 10 bases identical to TRBD2. The CDR3 covers 15 residues. The trim removed 4 bases at V and 2 bases at J, leaving 5 bases unmatched. Germline CDR1 reads SGHTA; CDR2 reads FQGNSA. The DNA for the CDR3 is TGTGCCAGCAGCTCGGACCTAGCGGGGGCCTACGAGCAGTACTTC. The encoded protein is CASSSDLAGAYEQYF. The complete variable domain, with remaining parts taken from reference TRBV7-2 and TRBJ2-7, reads GAGVSQSPSNKVTEKGKDVELRCDPISGHTALYWYRQSLGQGLEFLIYFQGNSAPDKSGLPSDRFSAERTGGSVSTLTIQRTQQEDSAVYLCASSSDLAGAYEQYFGPGTRLTVT.

This clone was recorded once. The chain carries TRBV4-3 and TRBJ2-7; TRBD2 aligns across 7 bases. The CDR3 is 15 amino acids. The germline V gene has CDR1 LGHNA and CDR2 YSLEER. V shed 4 bases and J 1 base; nucleotides not matched to a gene: 7. The chain's CDR3 is CASSPVPGGSYEQYF. DNA of the CDR3: TGCGCCAGCAGCCCGGTTCCGGGGGGATCCTACGAGCAGTACTTC.

The gene calls are TRBV4-3 and TRBJ2-3; D might be TRBD1 (6 bases). Looked up from germline, CDR1 is LGHNA and CDR2 is YSLEER. CDR3 length equals 15 residues. V shed 1 base and J shed 2 bases, with 10 bases lying between them. The CDR3 DNA follows: TGCGCCAGCAGCCAAGGTCCAGGGGCCACAGATACGCAGTATTTT. This sequence encodes CASSQGPGATDTQYF.

The chain employs TRBV4-3 and TRBJ2-7, with 7 bases fitting TRBD2. Germline V lookup: CDR1 LGHNA, CDR2 YSLEER. The trim removed 0 bases at V and 2 bases at J, leaving 4 bases unmatched. This CDR3 is 15 amino acids long. The CDR3 DNA reads as TGCGCCAGCAGCCAAGATTGGGAGGGGACCTACGAGCAGTACTTC. Its protein is CASSQDWEGTYEQYF.

V is TRBV7-9 and J is TRBJ1-5; D is possibly TRBD1 (5 bases). There are 15 residues in the CDR3. Germline lookup yields CDR1 SEHNR and CDR2 FQNEAQ (reference sequence). The V gene lost 1 base and the J gene lost 9 bases, with 16 bases spanning the gap. DNA of the CDR3: TGTGCCAGCAGCTTAGGGGGGGAGGGTTATCGGCCCCAGCATTTT. It translates to CASSLGGEGYRPQHF.

V is TRBV2 and J is TRBJ2-3, with TRBD2 matching over 8 bases. This CDR3 has 12 residues. Germline CDR1 reads SNHLY; CDR2 reads FYNNEI. V shed 11 bases and J 4 bases; nucleotides not matched to a gene: 5. CDR3 coding DNA: TGTGCCTCTACGGGGGGGCCAGATACGCAGTATTTT. This gives the protein CASTGGPDTQYF.

The chain employs TRBV16 and TRBJ2-7; TRBD1 is a possible D gene (5 bases). CDR1 and CDR2 from the germline V gene are KGHSY and FQNENV. The V end was cut by 2 bases, the J end by 7 bases, with 12 bases between. The CDR3 covers 13 residues. CDR3: CASSQPGSEEQYF. The CDR3 DNA sequence: TGTGCCAGCAGCCAACCAGGGTCTGAGGAGCAGTACTTC.

The chain carries TRBV19 and TRBJ2-3; no clear D gene. The CDR3 is made up of 13 amino acids. Germline V gives CDR1 LNHDA, CDR2 SQIVND (reference sequence). V lost 5 bases to trimming and J lost 3 bases, with 9 bases between them. The CDR3 DNA reads as TGTGCCAGTAGTTTGGCCCCAACAGATACGCAGTATTTT. Translated, it gives CASSLAPTDTQYF.

The chain employs TRBV7-9 and TRBJ2-3; 8 bases are a match to TRBD2. The J segment lost 1 base and the V segment lost 5 bases, leaving 8 bases of the junction unmatched. Germline CDR1 and CDR2: SEHNR and FQNEAQ (reference sequence). This CDR3 has 16 amino acids. Here the CDR3 DNA reads TGTGCCAGCAGCCCCGGGGGGGCGGGGGGCACAGATACGCAGTATTTT. Amino acid sequence: CASSPGGAGGTDTQYF.

This clone has just one count. This rearrangement joins TRBV5-1 to TRBJ2-7; 7 bases agree with TRBD1. This CDR3 is built from 14 residues. V lost 2 bases to trimming and J lost 2 bases; unmatched junction nucleotides: 4. Per germline, CDR1 SGHRS and CDR2 YFSETQ. The chain's CDR3 is CASSFRDSAYEQYF. The CDR3 DNA is TGCGCCAGCAGCTTTAGGGACAGCGCCTACGAGCAGTACTTC.

This rearrangement joins TRBV14 to TRBJ2-7; D unresolved. CDR1 is SGHDN and CDR2 is FVKESK in the germline V gene. V lost 0 bases, J lost 6 bases, and 6 bases lay in between. The CDR3 spans 12 residues. CDR3 amino acids: CASSQEQSEQYF. CDR3 nucleotide sequence: TGTGCCAGCAGCCAAGAACAGAGCGAGCAGTACTTC.

The CDR3 sequence: CASSPGTSGALYQETQYF. In DNA form, the CDR3 reads TGCGCCAGCAGCCCCGGGACTAGCGGGGCTCTGTACCAAGAGACCCAGTACTTC. The V call is TRBV5-1, the J call TRBJ2-5; TRBD2 matches 13 bases. The V gene end was trimmed by 4 bases and the J gene end by 0 bases; junction bases not matched to a gene: 9. The CDR3 is made up of 18 amino acids. Germline CDR1 reads SGHRS; CDR2 reads YFSETQ.